This T cell receptor (beta chain) appears in the sequencing data of a study of blood T cell repertoires in COVID-19. The overall study: Samples of COVID-19 (acute and convalescent) were obtained from the United States, Italy and Spain. Sources were T cells, B-cell-depleted T cells, or PBMCs; the material itself was cDNA or gDNA.

Membership in each cohort depended on participant-reported clinical history. Recovered status applied to Cohort 3 donors who had two consecutive negative PCRs. It also applied to those with clearance or with symptom resolution. TCRdb's copy holds only in-frame clones and misses some; the assay was immunoSEQ multiplex PCR. The profile covers fewer than 350,000 clones, with around 85% appearing a single time and about 5.5% taken by the ten largest. CDR3 size: 14 residues. Germline CDR1 LGHNA, CDR2 YNFKEQ. The V gene lost 1 base and the J gene lost 1 base, with 6 bases spanning the gap. This chain joins TRBV4-2 and TRBJ2-3; D is uncertain. The specimen was PBMCs or T cells enriched from blood (not recorded which). This TCR came from a woman aged 40 to 50 who had recovered from COVID-19. CDR3 nucleotides: TGTGCCAGCAGCCAAGGTTCGGGCACAGATACGCAGTATTTT. It codes for CASSQGSGTDTQYF.